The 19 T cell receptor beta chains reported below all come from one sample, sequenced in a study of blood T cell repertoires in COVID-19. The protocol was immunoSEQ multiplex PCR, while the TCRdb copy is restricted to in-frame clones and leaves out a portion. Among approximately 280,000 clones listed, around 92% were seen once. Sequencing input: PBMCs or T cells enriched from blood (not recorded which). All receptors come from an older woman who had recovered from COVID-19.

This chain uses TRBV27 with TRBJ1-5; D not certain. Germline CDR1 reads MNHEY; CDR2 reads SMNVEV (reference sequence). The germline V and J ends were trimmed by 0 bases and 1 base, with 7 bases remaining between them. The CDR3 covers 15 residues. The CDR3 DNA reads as TGTGCCAGCAGTTTATCTCCCGGGAGCAATCAGCCCCAGCATTTT. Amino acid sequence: CASSLSPGSNQPQHF.

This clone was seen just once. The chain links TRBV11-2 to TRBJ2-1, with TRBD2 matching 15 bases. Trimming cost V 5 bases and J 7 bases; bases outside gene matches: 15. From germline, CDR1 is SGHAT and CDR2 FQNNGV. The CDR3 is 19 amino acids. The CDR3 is CASSRQPGLAGGGKNEQFF. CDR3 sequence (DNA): TGTGCCAGCAGCCGACAGCCGGGACTAGCGGGGGGCGGGAAGAATGAGCAGTTCTTC.

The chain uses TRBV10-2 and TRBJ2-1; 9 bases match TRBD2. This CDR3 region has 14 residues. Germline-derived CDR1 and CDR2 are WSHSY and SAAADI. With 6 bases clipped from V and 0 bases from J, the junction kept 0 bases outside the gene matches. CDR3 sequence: CASRLAGSYNEQFF. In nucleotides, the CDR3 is TGCGCCAGCAGACTAGCGGGCTCCTACAATGAGCAGTTCTTC.

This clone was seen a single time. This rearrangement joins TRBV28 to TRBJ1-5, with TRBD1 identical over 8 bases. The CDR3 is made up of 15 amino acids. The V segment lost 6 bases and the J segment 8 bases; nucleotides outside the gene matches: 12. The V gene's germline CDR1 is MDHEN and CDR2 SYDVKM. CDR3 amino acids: CASSPQGVPTKPQHF. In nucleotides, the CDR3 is TGTGCCAGCAGCCCACAGGGGGTGCCCACAAAGCCCCAGCATTTT.

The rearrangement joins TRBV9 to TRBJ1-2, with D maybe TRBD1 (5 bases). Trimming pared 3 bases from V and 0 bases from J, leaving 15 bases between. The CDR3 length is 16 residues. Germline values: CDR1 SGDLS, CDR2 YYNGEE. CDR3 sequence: CASSGAGAAANYGYTF. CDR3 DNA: TGTGCCAGCAGCGGAGCTGGGGCGGCCGCTAACTATGGCTACACCTTC.

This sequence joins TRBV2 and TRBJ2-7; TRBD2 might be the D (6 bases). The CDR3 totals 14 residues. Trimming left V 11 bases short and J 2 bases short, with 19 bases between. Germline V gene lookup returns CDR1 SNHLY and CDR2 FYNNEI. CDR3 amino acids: CAVRLAGPTYEQYF. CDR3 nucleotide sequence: TGTGCCGTCCGACTGGCGGGGCCAACCTACGAGCAGTACTTC.

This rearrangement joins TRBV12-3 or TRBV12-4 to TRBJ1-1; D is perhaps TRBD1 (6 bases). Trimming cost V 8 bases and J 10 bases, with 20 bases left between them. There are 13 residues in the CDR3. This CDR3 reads CASWGQNLQGAFF. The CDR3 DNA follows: TGTGCCAGCTGGGGACAAAACCTCCAGGGAGCTTTCTTT.

The chain's CDR3 is CASSLVTRFSYEQYF. CDR3 coding DNA: TGCGCCAGCAGCTTGGTAACGCGTTTTTCCTACGAGCAGTACTTC. The V gene is TRBV5-1, the J gene TRBJ2-7; no reliable D call. With 0 bases removed from V and 1 base from J, the gap between germline ends came to 11 bases. CDR3 length: 15 residues. Germline V gene lookup returns CDR1 SGHRS and CDR2 YFSETQ.

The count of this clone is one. CDR3 sequence: CASRVDNSNQPQHF. DNA of the CDR3: TGTGCCAGCAGGGTCGACAATAGCAATCAGCCCCAGCATTTT. This rearrangement joins TRBV6-5 to TRBJ1-5; D not resolved. CDR1 and CDR2 (germline): MNHEY, SVGAGI. V lost 6 bases, J lost 0 bases, and 9 bases lay in between. This CDR3 has 14 residues.

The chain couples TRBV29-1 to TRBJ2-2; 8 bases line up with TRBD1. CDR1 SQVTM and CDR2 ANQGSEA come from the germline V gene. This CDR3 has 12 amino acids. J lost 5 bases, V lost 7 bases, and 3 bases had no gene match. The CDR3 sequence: CSAHRGTGELFF. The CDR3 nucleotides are TGCAGCGCCCACAGGGGGACCGGGGAGCTGTTTTTT.

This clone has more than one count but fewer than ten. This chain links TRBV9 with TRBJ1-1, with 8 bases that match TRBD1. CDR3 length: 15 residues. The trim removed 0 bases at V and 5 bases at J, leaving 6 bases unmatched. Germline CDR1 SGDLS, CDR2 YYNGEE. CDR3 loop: CASSVAPGGSTEAFF. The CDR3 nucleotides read TGTGCCAGCAGCGTAGCCCCAGGGGGCTCTACTGAAGCTTTCTTT.

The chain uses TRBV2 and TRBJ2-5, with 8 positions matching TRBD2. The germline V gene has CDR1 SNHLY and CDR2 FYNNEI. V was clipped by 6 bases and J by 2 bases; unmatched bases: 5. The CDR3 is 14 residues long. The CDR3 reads CASSLLAAQETQYF. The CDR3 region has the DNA TGTGCCAGCAGCCTACTAGCGGCTCAAGAGACCCAGTACTTC.

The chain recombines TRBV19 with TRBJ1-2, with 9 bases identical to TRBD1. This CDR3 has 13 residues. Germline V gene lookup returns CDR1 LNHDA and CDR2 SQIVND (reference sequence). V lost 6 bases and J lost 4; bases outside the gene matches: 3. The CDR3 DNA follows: TGTGCCAGTAGACAGGGGGCTGGCTATGGCTACACCTTC. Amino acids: CASRQGAGYGYTF.

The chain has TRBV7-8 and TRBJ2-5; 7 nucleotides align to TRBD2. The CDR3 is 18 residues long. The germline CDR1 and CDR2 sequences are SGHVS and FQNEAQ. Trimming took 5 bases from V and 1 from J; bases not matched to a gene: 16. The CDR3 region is CASSRQRQAGVPQETQYF. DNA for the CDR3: TGTGCCAGCAGCCGTCAACGCCAGGCGGGGGTACCCCAAGAGACCCAGTACTTC.

The CDR3 spells CASSFVAETYEQYF. The CDR3 DNA reads TGTGCCAGCAGCTTCGTAGCGGAGACCTACGAGCAGTACTTC. The chain recombines TRBV5-5 with TRBJ2-7; maybe TRBD2 (6 bases). This CDR3 contains 14 residues. The V end lost 2 bases, the J end lost 2 bases, and 11 bases lay between the germline ends. Germline V CDR1 and CDR2: SGHKS, YYEKEE (reference sequence).

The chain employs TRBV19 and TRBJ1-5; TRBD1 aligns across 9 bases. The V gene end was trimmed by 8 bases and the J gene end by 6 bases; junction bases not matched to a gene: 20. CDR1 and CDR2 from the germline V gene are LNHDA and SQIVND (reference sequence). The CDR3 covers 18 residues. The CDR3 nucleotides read TGTGCCAGTGTATCCCATCCCTCGGGACAGGGATTCGGTCAGCCCCAGCATTTT. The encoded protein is CASVSHPSGQGFGQPQHF.

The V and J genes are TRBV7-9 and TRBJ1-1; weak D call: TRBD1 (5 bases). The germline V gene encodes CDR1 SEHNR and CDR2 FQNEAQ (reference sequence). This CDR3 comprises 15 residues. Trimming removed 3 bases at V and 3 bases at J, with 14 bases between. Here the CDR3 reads CASSFWAGEDTEAFF. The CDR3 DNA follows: TGTGCCAGCAGCTTTTGGGCGGGGGAGGACACTGAAGCTTTCTTT.

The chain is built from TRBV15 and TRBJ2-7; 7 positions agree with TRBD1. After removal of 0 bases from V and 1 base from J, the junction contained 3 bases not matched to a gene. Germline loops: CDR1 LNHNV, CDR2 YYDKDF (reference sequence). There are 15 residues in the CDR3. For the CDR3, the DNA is TGTGCCACCAGCAGAGATCGGGGACAGTCCTACGAGCAGTACTTC. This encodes CATSRDRGQSYEQYF. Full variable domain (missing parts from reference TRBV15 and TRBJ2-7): DAMVIQNPRYQVTQFGKPVTLSCSQTLNHNVMYWYQQKSSQAPKLLFHYYDKDFNNEADTPDNFQSRRPNTSFCFLDIRSPGLGDTAMYLCATSRDRGQSYEQYFGPGTRLTVT.

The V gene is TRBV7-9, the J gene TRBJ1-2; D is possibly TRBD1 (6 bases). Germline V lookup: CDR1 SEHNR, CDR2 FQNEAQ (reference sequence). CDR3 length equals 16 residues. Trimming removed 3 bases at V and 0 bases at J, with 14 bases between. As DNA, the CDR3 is TGTGCCAGCAGCTTGGCATGGGGACAAACTAACTATGGCTACACCTTC. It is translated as CASSLAWGQTNYGYTF.